Listed below are T cell receptor beta chains from one sample, sequenced in a study of cytomegalovirus exposure and HLA in healthy donors. This table comes from immunoSEQ multiplex PCR, and its TCRdb copy is limited to in-frame clones, with some not included. The sample holds more than 90,000 clones, 65% to 85% seen once. The source material was PBMCs. All receptors come from a man in his fifties in good health and CMV-seronegative. The CDR3 runs from the conserved cysteine through the conserved F or W.

J gene,V gene,CDR3 protein
TRBJ1-2,TRBV7-3,CASSPDSNYGYTF
TRBJ2-1,TRBV5-3,CARSLDASGLAGGKGNEQFF
TRBJ1-1,TRBV7-8,CASSLTGGTEAFF
TRBJ1-2,TRBV30,CARQPGGGYGYTF
TRBJ2-3,TRBV9,CASSVSGGLDTQYF
TRBJ2-7,TRBV28,CASSPTGLEQYF
TRBJ2-3,TRBV9,CASSPWTVSTDTQYF
TRBJ2-1,TRBV5-4,CASSLYSGRRAKDEQFF
TRBJ1-1,TRBV7-2,CASSLVRGLEAFF
TRBJ2-7,TRBV27,CASSLGTGGVSEQYF
TRBJ2-7,TRBV29-1,CSVKGGGQGVYEQYF
TRBJ2-5,TRBV7-9,CASSLEGQGAETQYF
TRBJ1-2,TRBV6-1,CASSENNPTKINYGYPF
TRBJ2-5,TRBV5-1,CASSLETGKETQYF
TRBJ2-7,TRBV6-5,CASSPGQGIYEQYF
TRBJ1-5,TRBV18,CASSPPGSQGEDQPQHF
TRBJ1-1,TRBV5-1,CASSSGQAANTEAFF
TRBJ2-1,TRBV14,CASRAELTGYYNEQFF
TRBJ2-7,TRBV28,CASSGIPSYEQYF